These T cell receptor beta chains were read from a single sample in a study of technical replicates of blood from four donors. Libraries were prepared by immunoSEQ multiplex PCR; TCRdb keeps only in-frame clonotypes and omits some of them. The sample gives tens of thousands of clones, 85% to 95% of which show up once; 4.5% to 5% is in the top ten. Sequenced: PBMCs. All receptors come from a human donor in good health. Some clones in this sample may be carry-over from other donors' samples. Both conserved end residues are part of each CDR3. The D gene is left open where the match is weak. Only part of the rows carry a size: once, few, many, or a class if the clone is expanded.

D gene: TRBD2; J gene: TRBJ2-7; clone size: once; V gene: TRBV6-5; CDR3 protein: CASRRTSGPLHEQYF; CDR3 DNA: TGTGCCAGCAGAAGGACTAGCGGCCCTCTCCACGAGCAGTACTTC
D gene: .; J gene: TRBJ1-6; clone size: .; V gene: TRBV7-8; CDR3 protein: CASSLDRGGSPLHF; CDR3 DNA: TGTGCCAGCAGCCTGGATAGGGGGGGTTCACCCCTCCACTTT
D gene: TRBD2; J gene: TRBJ2-7; clone size: .; V gene: TRBV5-6; CDR3 protein: CASSLMARLAGVEQYF; CDR3 DNA: TGTGCCAGCAGCTTGATGGCCAGACTAGCGGGAGTCGAGCAGTACTTC
D gene: .; J gene: TRBJ1-6; clone size: .; V gene: TRBV5-6; CDR3 protein: CASSLVGRNSPLHF; CDR3 DNA: TGTGCCAGCAGCTTGGTTGGGAGGAATTCACCCCTCCACTTT
D gene: TRBD1; J gene: TRBJ1-2; clone size: .; V gene: TRBV7-9; CDR3 protein: CASSSDRAFTNYGYTF; CDR3 DNA: TGTGCCAGCAGCTCGGACAGGGCATTTACTAACTATGGCTACACCTTC
D gene: TRBD2; J gene: TRBJ2-2; clone size: .; V gene: TRBV30; CDR3 protein: CAGNRVDSGRAALFF; CDR3 DNA: TGTGCCGGTAACAGGGTTGATAGCGGGAGGGCCGCGCTGTTTTTT
D gene: TRBD1; J gene: TRBJ1-6; clone size: .; V gene: TRBV5-4; CDR3 protein: CASSLDRGYNSPLHF; CDR3 DNA: TGTGCCAGCAGCTTGGACAGGGGATATAATTCACCCCTCCACTTT
D gene: .; J gene: TRBJ2-7; clone size: .; V gene: TRBV18; CDR3 protein: CASSQQGGIYEQYF; CDR3 DNA: TGTGCCAGCTCACAACAGGGTGGGATCTACGAGCAGTACTTC
D gene: TRBD1; J gene: TRBJ1-6; clone size: few; V gene: TRBV6-5; CDR3 protein: CASSLTGDRDSPLHF; CDR3 DNA: TGTGCCAGCAGTTTGACAGGGGATAGGGATTCACCCCTCCACTTT
D gene: .; J gene: TRBJ1-1; clone size: .; V gene: TRBV2; CDR3 protein: CASSVRAARGGTEAFF; CDR3 DNA: TGTGCCAGCAGTGTCAGGGCGGCGCGGGGGGGCACTGAAGCTTTCTTT
D gene: .; J gene: TRBJ2-3; clone size: .; V gene: TRBV19; CDR3 protein: CASRTRTTDTQYF; CDR3 DNA: TGTGCCAGCCGGACACGAACCACAGATACGCAGTATTTT
D gene: TRBD1; J gene: TRBJ1-1; clone size: .; V gene: TRBV29-1; CDR3 protein: CSAPEQPGQMNTEAFF; CDR3 DNA: TGCAGCGCTCCTGAACAACCGGGACAGATGAACACTGAAGCTTTCTTT
D gene: TRBD1; J gene: TRBJ1-1; clone size: .; V gene: TRBV7-2; CDR3 protein: CASSPNRDRVKAFF; CDR3 DNA: TGTGCCAGCAGCCCAAACCGGGACAGAGTGAAAGCTTTCTTT
D gene: .; J gene: TRBJ2-2; clone size: .; V gene: TRBV7-9; CDR3 protein: CASSWGGTAGSGELFF; CDR3 DNA: TGTGCCAGCAGCTGGGGCGGGACGGCGGGGTCCGGGGAGCTGTTTTTT
D gene: .; J gene: TRBJ1-1; clone size: .; V gene: TRBV27; CDR3 protein: CASSSAGVRNTEAFF; CDR3 DNA: TGTGCCAGCAGTTCGGCGGGGGTTCGGAACACTGAAGCTTTCTTT
D gene: .; J gene: TRBJ1-1; clone size: .; V gene: TRBV2; CDR3 protein: CASKQRGGPAFF; CDR3 DNA: TGTGCCAGCAAGCAACGGGGGGGGCCAGCTTTCTTT
D gene: TRBD2; J gene: TRBJ2-3; clone size: .; V gene: TRBV13; CDR3 protein: CASSLGTSGLMVRGDTQYF; CDR3 DNA: TGTGCCAGCAGCTTAGGGACTAGCGGTCTCATGGTCCGTGGAGATACGCAGTATTTT
D gene: TRBD1; J gene: TRBJ2-5; clone size: .; V gene: TRBV10-3; CDR3 protein: CAIAQGAGETQYF; CDR3 DNA: TGTGCCATAGCACAGGGGGCGGGGGAGACCCAGTACTTC
D gene: .; J gene: TRBJ2-7; clone size: .; V gene: TRBV5-6; CDR3 protein: CASTFVPRQNSYEQYF; CDR3 DNA: TGTGCCAGCACCTTCGTCCCGAGACAGAACTCCTACGAGCAGTACTTC
D gene: .; J gene: TRBJ1-3; clone size: .; V gene: TRBV4-1; CDR3 protein: CASSQANQGSGNTIYF; CDR3 DNA: TGCGCCAGCAGCCAGGCGAATCAGGGATCTGGAAACACCATATATTTT
D gene: TRBD2; J gene: TRBJ2-2; clone size: .; V gene: TRBV5-1; CDR3 protein: CASRTGGLNTGELFF; CDR3 DNA: TGCGCCAGCAGGACGGGGGGGCTAAACACCGGGGAGCTGTTTTTT
D gene: TRBD2; J gene: TRBJ2-3; clone size: .; V gene: TRBV6-5; CDR3 protein: CASMVGRGGADTQYF; CDR3 DNA: TGTGCCAGCATGGTTGGACGGGGAGGGGCAGATACGCAGTATTTT
D gene: TRBD2; J gene: TRBJ2-1; clone size: .; V gene: TRBV9; CDR3 protein: CASSVGGATSSYNEQFF; CDR3 DNA: TGTGCCAGCAGCGTGGGAGGGGCGACCAGCTCCTACAATGAGCAGTTCTTC
D gene: .; J gene: TRBJ2-3; clone size: .; V gene: TRBV29-1; CDR3 protein: CSASGGREDTQYF; CDR3 DNA: TGCAGTGCCTCAGGCGGGCGAGAAGATACGCAGTATTTT
D gene: .; J gene: TRBJ2-7; clone size: once; V gene: TRBV12-5; CDR3 protein: CASGKGYEQYF; CDR3 DNA: TGTGCTAGTGGCAAGGGGTACGAGCAGTACTTC
D gene: .; J gene: TRBJ1-1; clone size: .; V gene: TRBV7-2; CDR3 protein: CASSPQANTEAFF; CDR3 DNA: TGTGCCAGCAGCCCCCAGGCGAACACTGAAGCTTTCTTT
D gene: .; J gene: TRBJ1-1; clone size: .; V gene: TRBV10-3; CDR3 protein: CAINSQQKRGNTEAFF; CDR3 DNA: TGTGCCATCAATTCGCAGCAAAAGCGAGGGAACACTGAAGCTTTCTTT
D gene: .; J gene: TRBJ1-2; clone size: few; V gene: TRBV7-9; CDR3 protein: CASSSILGPQVRGGYTF; CDR3 DNA: TGTGCCAGCAGCTCGATATTGGGACCGCAAGTCAGGGGTGGCTACACCTTC
D gene: TRBD1; J gene: TRBJ2-7; clone size: .; V gene: TRBV30; CDR3 protein: CAWSVGGSYEQYF; CDR3 DNA: TGTGCCTGGAGTGTAGGGGGCTCGTACGAGCAGTACTTC
D gene: TRBD2; J gene: TRBJ2-2; clone size: .; V gene: TRBV6-7; CDR3 protein: CASSYLAGDTGELFF; CDR3 DNA: TGTGCCAGCAGTTACTTAGCGGGGGATACCGGGGAGCTGTTTTTT
D gene: .; J gene: TRBJ2-3; clone size: .; V gene: TRBV11-2; CDR3 protein: CASSLSTADTQYF; CDR3 DNA: TGTGCCAGCAGCTTATCAACCGCGGATACGCAGTATTTT
D gene: TRBD1; J gene: TRBJ2-7; clone size: .; V gene: TRBV4-2; CDR3 protein: CASSQGVDRAYEQYF; CDR3 DNA: TGTGCCAGCAGCCAAGGGGTGGACAGGGCCTACGAGCAGTACTTC
D gene: TRBD2; J gene: TRBJ2-5; clone size: .; V gene: TRBV7-2; CDR3 protein: CASSLVSGGAGETQYF; CDR3 DNA: TGTGCCAGCAGCTTAGTTAGCGGGGGGGCCGGGGAGACCCAGTACTTC
D gene: .; J gene: TRBJ1-4; clone size: .; V gene: TRBV7-6; CDR3 protein: CASSPGDGYTNEKLFF; CDR3 DNA: TGTGCCAGCAGCCCGGGGGACGGTTACACTAATGAAAAACTGTTTTTT
D gene: .; J gene: TRBJ1-2; clone size: .; V gene: TRBV29-1; CDR3 protein: CSVELQGNYGYTF; CDR3 DNA: TGCAGCGTGGAACTTCAGGGGAACTATGGCTACACCTTC
D gene: TRBD2; J gene: TRBJ2-7; clone size: once; V gene: TRBV7-2; CDR3 protein: CASSFSLAGGREQYF; CDR3 DNA: TGTGCCAGCAGCTTCAGCCTAGCGGGAGGACGTGAGCAGTACTTC
D gene: .; J gene: TRBJ2-5; clone size: .; V gene: TRBV4-1; CDR3 protein: CASSRVRGPETQYF; CDR3 DNA: TGCGCCAGCAGCCGGGTCAGGGGCCCAGAGACCCAGTACTTC
D gene: .; J gene: TRBJ1-6; clone size: .; V gene: TRBV5-1; CDR3 protein: CASSPGGASSYNSPLHF; CDR3 DNA: TGCGCCAGCAGCCCTGGGGGGGCAAGCTCCTATAATTCACCCCTCCACTTT
D gene: .; J gene: TRBJ1-2; clone size: .; V gene: TRBV27; CDR3 protein: CASRGSGSGGYTF; CDR3 DNA: TGTGCCAGCAGGGGCTCGGGGAGTGGCGGCTACACCTTC
D gene: .; J gene: TRBJ1-1; clone size: .; V gene: TRBV14; CDR3 protein: CASSQRVEGTEAFF; CDR3 DNA: TGTGCCAGCAGCCAGCGTGTGGAGGGCACTGAAGCTTTCTTT
D gene: TRBD2; J gene: TRBJ2-5; clone size: once; V gene: TRBV2; CDR3 protein: CASSLRGYQETQYF; CDR3 DNA: TGTGCCAGCTCGTTGCGGGGGTACCAAGAGACCCAGTACTTC